This T cell receptor beta chain stems from a study of human T cells and chemical hapten exposure. The wider study: Donors were sensitized with 2% DPC on the upper inner arm. Study-level results: Expanded TCRs produced significantly more large CDR3 similarity clusters than controls did.

This clonotype was seen a few times. The antigen is undetermined. MiXCR was run by TCRdb on the RACE reads, yielding one entry per CDR3 protein. The table lists 360,000 or so distinct CDR3 sequences, about 6.3% of them singletons. The time point denotes: patch test 2, 6 weeks after DPC sensitization. Treatment given: therapeutic diphenylcyclopropenone sensitization with weekly scalp DPC. J was trimmed by 5 bases and V by 2 bases; bases with no gene match: 7. The CDR3 has 16 residues. Germline CDR1 is SEHNR and CDR2 is FQNEAQ (reference sequence). The source is a woman between 18 and 30 years old with alopecia areata. Some clones in this sample may be carry-over from other donors' samples. This chain connects TRBV7-9 to TRBJ2-1, with 9 bases that match TRBD2. This specimen was whole blood, taken in connection with sensitization to the hapten diphenylcyclopropenone (DPC). DNA of the CDR3: TGTGCCAGCAGCTTACGGGAGCGGGGGGCCGACAATGAGCAGTTCTTC. This translates into CASSLRERGADNEQFF.